The next 20 T cell receptor beta chains were all read from a single sample in a study of human T cells and chemical hapten exposure. TCRdb used MiXCR to reprocess the RACE reads, holding one entry per CDR3 protein. The sample carries some 200,000 distinct CDR3 sequences, around 20% recorded once. Time point here: patch test 1, 2 weeks after DPC sensitization. Stated treatment: therapeutic diphenylcyclopropenone sensitization with weekly scalp DPC. Sequences were derived from whole blood, sampled in connection with sensitization to the hapten diphenylcyclopropenone (DPC). These receptors came from a woman aged 45-60 years with alopecia areata. Some clones in this sample may be carry-over from other donors' samples.

The chain carries TRBV5-6 and TRBJ2-1; D remains unclear. Trimming removed 4 bases from V and 4 bases from J, with 15 bases in between. The CDR3 is 15 amino acids. CDR1 is SGHDT and CDR2 is YYEEEE in the germline V gene. CDR3 nucleotides: TGTGCCAGCAGCGTGGACCGCGCCGATTACAATGAGCAGTTCTTC. Translation: CASSVDRADYNEQFF. The full variable domain, completed using reference TRBV5-6 and TRBJ2-1, is DAGVTQSPTHLIKTRGQQVTLRCSPKSGHDTVSWYQQALGQGPQFIFQYYEEEERQRGNFPDRFSGHQFPNYSSELNVNALLLGDSALYLCASSVDRADYNEQFFGPGTRLTVL.

This clonotype occurred a few times. The rearrangement links TRBV6-5 to TRBJ2-5, with 7 bases that match TRBD2. Per the germline V gene, CDR1 is MNHEY and CDR2 is SVGAGI. There are 15 residues in the CDR3. With 2 bases clipped from V and 5 bases from J, the junction kept 8 bases outside the gene matches. This chain's CDR3 is CASSYGAGVGETQYF. DNA of the CDR3: TGTGCCAGCAGTTACGGCGCGGGAGTTGGGGAGACCCAGTACTTC.

This clonotype has just a few counts. V gene TRBV11-2 combines with J gene TRBJ1-4; 10 nucleotides align to TRBD1. The V segment lost 5 bases and the J segment 5 bases; nucleotides outside the gene matches: 11. The CDR3 has 17 amino acids. Germline loops: CDR1 SGHAT, CDR2 FQNNGV. In nucleotides, the CDR3 is TGTGCCAGCAGCCGTCTCGGGACAGGGGTTATAAATGAAAAACTGTTTTTT. Translated: CASSRLGTGVINEKLFF.

The chain is built from TRBV10-3 and TRBJ1-1, with 8 bases lining up with TRBD1. The CDR3 spans 16 residues. The trim removed 4 bases at V and 6 bases at J, leaving 13 bases unmatched. Germline lookup yields CDR1 ENHRY and CDR2 SYGVKD. The CDR3 is CAISGGQGESFAEAFF. For the CDR3, the DNA is TGTGCCATCAGTGGAGGACAGGGTGAATCTTTCGCTGAAGCTTTCTTT.

The chain recombines TRBV9 with TRBJ2-3, with TRBD2 matching 11 bases. Trimming cost V 4 bases and J 2 bases; bases outside gene matches: 18. The germline gives CDR1 SGDLS, CDR2 YYNGEE. The CDR3 is 20 amino acids. CDR3: CASSSRGGSSGRIDTDTQYF. The CDR3 DNA reads TGTGCCAGCAGCTCGAGAGGCGGATCTAGCGGGAGGATAGACACAGATACGCAGTATTTT.

The chain couples TRBV6-5 to TRBJ1-2, with TRBD1 as a possible D gene (6 bases). The CDR3 runs 15 residues. Germline loops: CDR1 MNHEY, CDR2 SVGAGI. V was cut by 7 bases and J by 4 bases, with 19 bases left in between. CDR3 in DNA: TGTGCCAGCATGAGGTCAGGGGAACGTGCCTATGGCTACACCTTC. Translation gives CASMRSGERAYGYTF.

This clonotype appeared a few times. V usage is TRBV6-5 and J usage is TRBJ2-2; possible D gene TRBD1, 6 bases. Germline-derived CDR1 and CDR2 are MNHEY and SVGAGI. Trimming pared 6 bases from V and 3 bases from J, leaving 14 bases between. The CDR3 covers 15 residues. This CDR3 reads CASSQQGLDTGELFF. In DNA, the CDR3 is TGTGCCAGCAGCCAACAGGGTCTGGACACCGGGGAGCTGTTTTTT.

This clonotype was recorded at least ten times. This chain joins TRBV5-1 and TRBJ2-7; 7 bases map to TRBD1. The CDR3 runs to 13 residues. Looked up from germline, CDR1 is SGHRS and CDR2 is YFSETQ. Trimming at V came to 4 bases and at J to 1 base, leaving 2 bases not matched to a gene. CDR3 in DNA: TGCGCCAGCAGCAAGGGACAGTCCTACGAGCAGTACTTC. Amino acids: CASSKGQSYEQYF.

This clonotype was counted a few times. The chain couples TRBV27 to TRBJ2-1; TRBD1 matches at 10 bases. The junction had 4 bases not matched to a gene; V was cut back by 3 bases and J by 5 bases. The germline CDR1 and CDR2 sequences are MNHEY and SMNVEV (reference sequence). CDR3 length: 15 amino acids. The CDR3: CASSFGDRGNNEQFF. In DNA, the CDR3 is TGTGCCAGCAGTTTCGGGGACAGGGGAAACAATGAGCAGTTCTTC.

J is TRBJ1-1 and V is TRBV5-5; D not resolved. The germline V gene encodes CDR1 SGHKS and CDR2 YYEKEE (reference sequence). The CDR3 loop spans 13 amino acids. V was trimmed by 5 bases and J by 2 bases, leaving 10 bases between them. The CDR3 DNA sequence: TGTGCCAGCAGATCAGACCTAAACACTGAAGCTTTCTTT. Translating it yields CASRSDLNTEAFF.

V is TRBV20-1 and J is TRBJ2-7, with 9 positions matching TRBD2. CDR1 and CDR2 from the germline V gene are DFQATT and SNEGSKA (reference sequence). The CDR3 sequence is 17 residues long. V trimming: 2 bases; J trimming: 5 bases; junction bases outside the gene matches: 16. CDR3: CSARRLAGAPRENEQYF. The CDR3 coding sequence is TGCAGTGCTAGACGATTAGCGGGAGCTCCCCGGGAGAACGAGCAGTACTTC.

The V gene is TRBV15, the J gene TRBJ1-6; D gene ambiguous. CDR1 and CDR2 from the germline V gene are LNHNV and YYDKDF (reference sequence). The CDR3 is 15 amino acids. Trimming pared 0 bases from V and 7 bases from J, leaving 10 bases between. The CDR3 sequence: CATSRDRRFNSPLHF. The DNA for the CDR3 is TGTGCCACCAGCAGAGATCGGCGGTTCAATTCACCCCTCCACTTT.

The chain joins TRBV6-5 to TRBJ1-2; tentatively, D is TRBD1 (6 bases). This CDR3 region has 14 residues. CDR1 and CDR2 (germline): MNHEY, SVGAGI. Trimming cost V 10 bases and J 2 bases, with 17 bases left between them. CDR3 bases: TGTGCCACAATGCCGACAGGAAACAACTATGGCTACACCTTC. Its translation: CATMPTGNNYGYTF.

The chain joins TRBV7-9 to TRBJ1-6; D is undetermined. Germline V gene sequence: CDR1 SEHNR, CDR2 FQNEAQ (reference sequence). The CDR3 has 15 residues. The V and J ends lost 0 bases and 3 bases respectively, with 6 bases between them. The CDR3 protein is CASSLAESYNSPLHF. The CDR3 DNA is TGTGCCAGCAGCTTAGCCGAGAGCTATAATTCACCCCTCCACTTT.

This clonotype was observed a handful of times. The chain recombines TRBV15 with TRBJ1-4; D gene uncertain. V was cut by 3 bases and J by 3 bases, with 11 bases left in between. Germline assignment: CDR1 LNHNV and CDR2 YYDKDF (reference sequence). There are 15 residues in the CDR3. The CDR3 protein is CATSRGRPPNEKLFF. CDR3 DNA sequence: TGTGCCACCAGCAGGGGTCGACCCCCTAATGAAAAACTGTTTTTT.

This sequence joins TRBV7-2 and TRBJ2-3, with 7 bases fitting TRBD1. The CDR3 covers 15 residues. The germline gives CDR1 SGHTA, CDR2 FQGNSA. Trimming removed 5 bases from V and 0 bases from J; junction bases left unmatched: 5. Here the CDR3 reads CASSLQGMSTDTQYF. DNA for the CDR3: TGTGCCAGCAGCCTACAGGGGATGAGCACAGATACGCAGTATTTT.

This clonotype was found a few times. The chain is built from TRBV19 and TRBJ2-6, with D possibly being TRBD1 (5 bases). Germline-derived CDR1 and CDR2 are LNHDA and SQIVND (reference sequence). The CDR3 has 15 residues. The germline V and J ends were trimmed by 3 bases and 4 bases, with 10 bases remaining between them. CDR3 DNA sequence: TGTGCCAGTAGTATCCCAGGGCAAGGGGCCAACGTCCTGACTTTC. Translated: CASSIPGQGANVLTF.

The chain employs TRBV7-2 and TRBJ2-1, with a tentative D call TRBD2 (6 bases). Germline V gives CDR1 SGHTA, CDR2 FQGNSA. The CDR3 covers 15 residues. Trimming left V 2 bases short and J 5 bases short, with 13 bases between. The CDR3 nucleotides read TGTGCCAGCAGCTTAAGTGGGGGGAGACACAATGAGCAGTTCTTC. It translates to CASSLSGGRHNEQFF.

This clonotype was detected a few times. The chain has TRBV6-5 and TRBJ2-5; tentative D call: TRBD1 (6 bases). Germline values: CDR1 MNHEY, CDR2 SVGAGI. The CDR3 has 14 amino acids. V lost 4 bases and J 2 bases, leaving 11 bases between the germline ends. CDR3 amino acids: CASSSSRGQETQYF. The CDR3 nucleotides read TGTGCCAGCAGTTCGTCCAGGGGTCAAGAGACCCAGTACTTC.

DNA for the CDR3: TGTGCCAGCAGTTCGCCAGGGGACTACAATGAGCAGTTCTTC. Its translation is CASSSPGDYNEQFF. The chain is built from TRBV27 and TRBJ2-1; weak D call: TRBD1 (6 bases). The V and J ends lost 4 bases and 3 bases respectively, with 10 bases between them. Germline values: CDR1 MNHEY, CDR2 SMNVEV (reference sequence). There are 14 residues in the CDR3.